Following are 18 T cell receptor beta chains from one sample sequenced in a study of TIL therapy for anti-PD-1-resistant metastatic lung cancer. The immunoSEQ assay was v3. Data came from immunoSEQ multiplex PCR; TCRdb stores just in-frame clones and leaves some out. The data contain tens of thousands of clones, about 70% of them singletons. Time point given: pre-treatment sample, taken before nivolumab and TIL therapy. Sequenced here: blood, sampled at baseline. The source of these receptors is a woman between 25 and 85 years old with non-small cell lung cancer.

This chain joins TRBV7-2 and TRBJ2-7; 7 bases map to TRBD2. Unmatched junction bases numbered 3, after V lost 4 bases and J lost 3 bases. CDR3 length equals 13 residues. CDR1 and CDR2 (germline): SGHTA, FQGNSA. The CDR3 loop reads CASSYGGGYEQYF. The CDR3 DNA sequence: TGTGCCAGCAGCTACGGCGGGGGCTACGAGCAGTACTTC.

The chain uses TRBV12-5 and TRBJ2-7; D may be TRBD1 or TRBD2 (5 bases each). The CDR3 loop spans 14 amino acids. V lost 6 bases, J lost 2 bases, and 14 bases lay in between. Germline loops: CDR1 LGHNT, CDR2 FRNRAP. The CDR3 nucleotides read TGTGCTAGTGGCGCAGGGACCTTACCCTACGAGCAGTACTTC. It encodes CASGAGTLPYEQYF.

This chain links TRBV29-1 with TRBJ1-2; TRBD1 might be the D (5 bases). Germline V gives CDR1 SQVTM, CDR2 ANQGSEA. The CDR3 extends over 14 amino acids. In nucleotides, the CDR3 is TGCGCGCTAAGGGAAGGGGTGTCCAGGGAAGGCTACACCTTC. This codes for CALREGVSREGYTF.

The gene calls are TRBV15 and TRBJ2-7; TRBD2 matches 10 bases. J lost 5 bases, V lost 1 base, and 5 bases had no gene match. The V gene's germline CDR1 is LNHNV and CDR2 YYDKDF (reference sequence). CDR3 length: 15 residues. CDR3 loop: CATSRGAGGPDEQYF. The CDR3 region has the DNA TGTGCCACCAGCAGAGGAGCGGGAGGGCCTGACGAGCAGTACTTC.

V usage is TRBV5-6 and J usage is TRBJ2-7; 8 bases are shared with TRBD2. The germline CDR1 and CDR2 sequences are SGHDT and YYEEEE. The CDR3 totals 15 residues. V shed 4 bases, J shed 1 base, and the junction held 7 bases outside the gene matches. CDR3 loop: CASSASGWVSYEQYF. The CDR3 DNA reads TGTGCCAGCAGCGCTAGCGGGTGGGTTTCCTACGAGCAGTACTTC.

This clone was seen a few times. This chain uses TRBV2 with TRBJ2-7; D remains ambiguous. Trimming shortened V by 3 bases and J by 3 bases, and 18 bases separated the two germline ends. This CDR3 has 16 amino acids. Germline CDR1 and CDR2: SNHLY and FYNNEI. The CDR3 here is CASSDGLWLDSYEQYF. CDR3 sequence (DNA): TGTGCCAGCAGTGACGGATTATGGCTCGATAGCTACGAGCAGTACTTC.

The J gene is TRBJ2-1, the V gene TRBV7-7; 7 nucleotides agree with TRBD2. Germline values: CDR1 SSHAT, CDR2 FNYEAQ (reference sequence). The V segment lost 4 bases and the J segment 7 bases; nucleotides outside the gene matches: 7. The CDR3 is 14 amino acids. The CDR3 reads CASSSGLGGNEQFF. The CDR3 bases are TGTGCCAGCAGCTCGGGACTCGGGGGGAATGAGCAGTTCTTC.

V usage is TRBV14 and J usage is TRBJ2-4, with D unclear. This CDR3 has 14 amino acids. Looked up from germline, CDR1 is SGHDN and CDR2 is FVKESK. V was shortened by 0 bases and J by 8 bases, with 11 bases between the two germline ends. CDR3 bases: TGTGCCAGCAGCCAAGATCGTGCGTCGGACATTCAGTACTTC. Its protein is CASSQDRASDIQYF. The variable domain in full, with the rest retrieved from reference TRBV14 and TRBJ2-4, is EAGVTQFPSHSVIEKGQTVTLRCDPISGHDNLYWYRRVMGKEIKFLLHFVKESKQDESGMPNNRFLAERTGGTYSTLKVQPAELEDSGVYFCASSQDRASDIQYFGAGTRLSVL.

The chain recombines TRBV27 with TRBJ2-7; TRBD2 aligns across 7 bases. There are 16 residues in the CDR3. Germline V gene lookup returns CDR1 MNHEY and CDR2 SMNVEV (reference sequence). The J segment lost 3 bases and the V segment lost 0 bases, leaving 8 bases of the junction unmatched. The CDR3 DNA is TGTGCCAGCAGTTTATCGGTCTCGGGGAGGGGCTACGAGCAGTACTTC. Encoded protein: CASSLSVSGRGYEQYF.

This clone was counted a single time. The V and J genes are TRBV5-1 and TRBJ1-1, with a possible D match to TRBD1 (5 bases). This CDR3 region has 14 residues. With 1 base removed from V and 12 bases from J, the gap between germline ends came to 19 bases. Germline lookup yields CDR1 SGHRS and CDR2 YFSETQ. The CDR3 nucleotides read TGCGCCAGCAGCTTGACTCAGGGAGAGGGAAGGACTTTCTTT. This codes for CASSLTQGEGRTFF. Based on the CDR3 plus reference TRBV5-1 and TRBJ1-1, the full variable domain is KAGVTQTPRYLIKTRGQQVTLSCSPISGHRSVSWYQQTPGQGLQFLFEYFSETQRNKGNFPGRFSGRQFSNSRSEMNVSTLELGDSALYLCASSLTQGEGRTFFGQGTRLTVV.

To note about this clone: At one of its ends the junction is not consistent with the germline gene, which may arise from a read error. The genes are TRBV6-1 and TRBJ2-7; D is undetermined. From germline, CDR1 is MNHNS and CDR2 SASEGT. The CDR3 is 15 amino acids. The CDR3 spells CASREGQAYSYEQYF. The CDR3 bases are TGTGCCAGCAGAGAAGGGCAGGCCTACTCCTACGAGCAGTACTTC.

This chain uses TRBV19 with TRBJ2-7, with D perhaps TRBD1 or TRBD2 (5 bases each). V was shortened by 5 bases and J by 4 bases, with 12 bases between the two germline ends. The germline V gene encodes CDR1 LNHDA and CDR2 SQIVND (reference sequence). The CDR3 runs 13 residues. This chain's CDR3 is CASSGLQGYEQYF. In DNA form, the CDR3 reads TGTGCCAGTAGTGGACTCCAGGGTTACGAGCAGTACTTC.

This clone is medium-sized (0.01 to 0.1%) by share. This chain connects TRBV21-1 to TRBJ1-2. TRBV21-1 is designated a pseudogene. The CDR3 runs 19 residues. CDR3 amino acids: CASSKAPYRSRNPNYGYTF. Here the CDR3 DNA reads TGTGCCAGCAGCAAAGCCCCATATCGCAGCCGAAACCCTAACTATGGCTACACCTTC.

The J gene is TRBJ2-1, the V gene TRBV5-1; D is undetermined. The CDR3 is made up of 12 amino acids. Germline-derived CDR1 and CDR2 are SGHRS and YFSETQ. The V and J ends lost 1 base and 5 bases respectively, with 4 bases between them. For the CDR3, the DNA is TGCGCCAGCAGCTTGCAAGACAATGAGCAGTTCTTC. This sequence encodes CASSLQDNEQFF.

The rearrangement uses TRBV18 and TRBJ2-5; no reliable D call. Between the trimmed V and J ends, which lost 1 base and 1 base, there was a span of 7 bases. Germline V lookup: CDR1 KGHSH, CDR2 LQKENI. The CDR3 consists of 14 residues. The CDR3 sequence: CASSPRRSQETQYF. The CDR3 coding sequence is TGTGCCAGCTCACCACGGCGGTCCCAAGAGACCCAGTACTTC.

The chain is built from TRBV25-1 and TRBJ2-3, with D possibly matching TRBD1 (6 bases). V was clipped by 6 bases and J by 8 bases, with 15 bases between them. This CDR3 contains 13 residues. Germline V gene data show CDR1 as MGHDK and CDR2 as SYGVNS. In DNA form, the CDR3 reads TGTGCCAGCAGGTCAACAGGGTTTGGTACGCAGTATTTT. The encoded protein is CASRSTGFGTQYF. The variable domain in full, completed from reference TRBV25-1 and TRBJ2-3, reads EADIYQTPRYLVIGTGKKITLECSQTMGHDKMYWYQQDPGMELHLIHYSYGVNSTEKGDLSSESTVSRIRTEHFPLTLESARPSHTSQYLCASRSTGFGTQYFGPGTRLTVL.

V and J are TRBV14 and TRBJ2-3; perhaps TRBD1 as D (5 bases). This CDR3 comprises 16 residues. Germline loops: CDR1 SGHDN, CDR2 FVKESK. Trimming cost V 1 base and J 2 bases, with 13 bases left between them. CDR3 DNA: TGTGCCAGCAGCCAAGTGTGGCAGGGATACACAGATACGCAGTATTTT. This translates into CASSQVWQGYTDTQYF.

This chain links TRBV11-3 with TRBJ2-2; D unclear. The germline V and J ends were trimmed by 1 base and 2 bases, with 11 bases remaining between them. CDR1 SGHNT and CDR2 YENEEA come from the germline V gene. The CDR3 has 16 residues. CDR3 protein: CASSLGIRENTGELFF. CDR3 DNA sequence: TGTGCCAGCAGCTTAGGAATAAGGGAAAACACCGGGGAGCTGTTTTTT.